This T cell receptor (beta chain) was sequenced for a study of T cells in tumors after PD-1 blockade. Study at large: Each patient got pembrolizumab 200 mg every 3 weeks or cemiplimab 350 mg every 2 weeks. Daily vismodegib 150 mg continued in a subset of anti-PD-1-treated patients. Blood samples averaged about 120,000 templates (range about 22,000-260,000) and approximately 35,000 unique clonotypes. Study-wide results and caveats: Some novel exhausted tumor clones appeared in pre-treatment blood, suggesting peripheral recruitment.

TCRdb's copy holds only in-frame clones and misses some; the assay was immunoSEQ multiplex PCR. The sample carries tens of thousands of clones, 78% recorded once. Concerning this clone itself: Its antigen is not identified.

The clonotype originates from a human donor with basal cell carcinoma. The sequences come from PBMCs, collected before anti-PD-1 treatment.

The CDR3 region is CASSYSYSSYNEQFF. The CDR3 DNA follows: TGTGCCAGCAGTTACTCCTACTCCAGCTACAATGAGCAGTTCTTC. V is TRBV6-5 and J is TRBJ2-1; D is uncertain. The CDR3 is made up of 15 amino acids. V was clipped by 0 bases and J by 3 bases, with 9 bases between them. Germline assignment: CDR1 MNHEY and CDR2 SVGAGI.